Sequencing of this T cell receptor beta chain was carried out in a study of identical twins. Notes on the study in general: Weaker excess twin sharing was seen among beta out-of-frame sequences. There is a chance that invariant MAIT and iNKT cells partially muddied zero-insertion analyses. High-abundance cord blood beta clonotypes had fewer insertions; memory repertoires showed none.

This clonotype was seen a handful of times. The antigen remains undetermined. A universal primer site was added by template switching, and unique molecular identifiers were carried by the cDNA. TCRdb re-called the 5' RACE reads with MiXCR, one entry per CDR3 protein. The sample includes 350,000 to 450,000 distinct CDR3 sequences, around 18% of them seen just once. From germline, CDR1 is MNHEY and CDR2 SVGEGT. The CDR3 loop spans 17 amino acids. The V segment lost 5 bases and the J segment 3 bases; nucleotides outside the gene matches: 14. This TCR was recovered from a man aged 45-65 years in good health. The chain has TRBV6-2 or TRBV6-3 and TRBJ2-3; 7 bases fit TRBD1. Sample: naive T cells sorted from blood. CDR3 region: CASSNLRDRVKTDTQYF. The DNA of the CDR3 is TGTGCCAGCAGTAACCTACGAGACAGGGTAAAAACAGATACGCAGTATTTT.